The 19 T cell receptor beta chains listed next were all sequenced from one sample in a study of blood T cell repertoires in COVID-19. Generated by immunoSEQ multiplex PCR, the TCRdb table keeps only in-frame clones and is missing some. The sample includes approximately 480,000 clones, approximately 90% of them seen just once. Sequenced input: PBMCs or T cells enriched from blood (not recorded which). The source is a woman aged 18-29 years who had recovered from COVID-19.

V is TRBV10-3 and J is TRBJ1-1; D unclear. The CDR3 loop spans 14 amino acids. Germline CDR1 reads ENHRY; CDR2 reads SYGVKD. The V end lost 7 bases, the J end lost 3 bases, and 15 bases lay between the germline ends. The CDR3 coding sequence is TGTGCCATCACTAAATGGGAGGGCCACACTGAAGCTTTCTTT. Translating gives CAITKWEGHTEAFF.

This chain connects TRBV5-4 to TRBJ2-7; 11 bases map to TRBD1. This CDR3 is 15 amino acids long. Germline CDR1 SGHNT, CDR2 YYREEE (reference sequence). Losses at the gene ends were 3 bases for V and 3 bases for J; bases not matched to a gene: 5. The CDR3 here is CASSSRGTGGYEQYF. The CDR3 bases are TGTGCCAGCAGCTCGCGCGGGACAGGGGGCTACGAGCAGTACTTC.

V gene TRBV21-1 combines with J gene TRBJ1-2; TRBD1, the D gene given by the table, was not confirmed from the DNA. TRBV21-1 is termed a pseudogene. The CDR3 extends over 14 amino acids. The CDR3 nucleotides are TGTGCCAGCAGCAAAGTAGGGGGAGACTATGGCTACACCTTC. Its translation is CASSKVGGDYGYTF.

This chain uses TRBV7-9 with TRBJ2-1; the match to TRBD1 covers 9 bases. The CDR3 extends over 14 amino acids. The germline V gene has CDR1 SEHNR and CDR2 FQNEAQ (reference sequence). Trimming at V came to 2 bases and at J to 11 bases, leaving 7 bases not matched to a gene. Here the CDR3 DNA reads TGTGCCAGCAGCTTACCCTCGGACAGGGGAAAGCAGTTCTTC. Residues: CASSLPSDRGKQFF.

V and J are TRBV29-1 and TRBJ1-2; 9 bases align to TRBD1. This CDR3 has 13 amino acids. V dropped 3 bases and J dropped 8; count of bases not matched to a gene: 7. Germline V gene data show CDR1 as SQVTM and CDR2 as ANQGSEA. CDR3: CSVDGQGKEGYTF. Here the CDR3 DNA reads TGCAGCGTTGACGGACAGGGGAAGGAAGGCTACACCTTC.

This clone was observed a handful of times. J is TRBJ1-1 and V is TRBV5-1; TRBD1 is a possible D gene (6 bases). V gave up 1 base and J gave up 1 base, with 14 bases separating them. The CDR3 loop spans 16 amino acids. Germline V gene data show CDR1 as SGHRS and CDR2 as YFSETQ. The CDR3 reads CASSLTPGGRNTEAFF. DNA of the CDR3: TGCGCCAGCAGCTTGACCCCCGGGGGGCGGAACACTGAAGCTTTCTTT.

This sequence joins TRBV19 and TRBJ1-5; possible D gene TRBD1, 5 bases. Per the germline V gene, CDR1 is LNHDA and CDR2 is SQIVND (reference sequence). V was pared by 2 bases and J by 2 bases, with 13 bases between. The CDR3 has 16 residues. CDR3 DNA sequence: TGTGCCAGTAGTATACCAGGGACGGGAGGCAATCAGCCCCAGCATTTT. Protein sequence: CASSIPGTGGNQPQHF.

The CDR3 sequence is CSVDERSSYGYTF. The CDR3 DNA sequence: TGCAGCGTTGACGAAAGGAGCTCCTATGGCTACACCTTC. The chain recombines TRBV29-1 with TRBJ1-2; D is ambiguous. The CDR3 loop spans 13 amino acids. Deletions cut 3 bases from V and 4 bases from J, with 12 bases between. The germline V gene encodes CDR1 SQVTM and CDR2 ANQGSEA.

This clone was detected once. The gene calls are TRBV2 and TRBJ1-2; weak D call: TRBD1 (6 bases). The CDR3 length is 12 residues. In germline, CDR1 is SNHLY, CDR2 FYNNEI. V was clipped by 2 bases and J by 8 bases, with 9 bases between them. Written as DNA, the CDR3 is TGTGCCAGCAGTGAAACAGGGAAAGGCTACACCTTC. Protein sequence: CASSETGKGYTF.

The rearrangement uses TRBV11-3 and TRBJ2-1; 12 positions agree with TRBD2. Looked up from germline, CDR1 is SGHNT and CDR2 is YENEEA. This CDR3 region has 18 residues. Germline trimming cut 4 bases from V and 7 bases from J; bases unmatched to any gene: 14. In nucleotides, the CDR3 is TGTGCCAGCAGCTCCCGCGCCCCTACTAGCGGGGGGCGAAATGAGCAGTTCTTC. It translates to CASSSRAPTSGGRNEQFF.

J is TRBJ2-2 and V is TRBV11-3; 8 bases align to TRBD1. The CDR3 has 16 amino acids. Germline V gene data show CDR1 as SGHNT and CDR2 as YENEEA. V lost 4 bases and J lost 5; bases outside the gene matches: 9. The chain's CDR3 is CASSSGTGGGTGELFF. As DNA, the CDR3 is TGTGCCAGCAGCTCCGGGACAGGTGGAGGGACCGGGGAGCTGTTTTTT.

This clone appeared a single time. Here the CDR3 DNA reads TGCGCCAGCACTTCGGGGGGGAGCACAGATACGCAGTATTTT. It translates to CASTSGGSTDTQYF. The rearrangement joins TRBV5-1 to TRBJ2-3; 8 nucleotides line up with TRBD2. The CDR3 length is 14 residues. The germline CDR1 and CDR2 sequences are SGHRS and YFSETQ. V was clipped by 6 bases and J by 0 bases; unmatched bases: 3.

This clone was found a few times. Here the CDR3 DNA reads TGCAGTGCTAGTCGGGACAGAAACACTGAAGCTTTCTTT. Its translation is CSASRDRNTEAFF. The chain combines TRBV20-1 with TRBJ1-1; 7 nucleotides match TRBD1. CDR1 and CDR2 from the germline V gene are DFQATT and SNEGSKA (reference sequence). Trimming took 3 bases from V and 2 from J; bases not matched to a gene: 3. The CDR3 consists of 13 residues.

This sequence joins TRBV6-5 and TRBJ2-7; no definite D call. This CDR3 is built from 11 residues. Looked up from germline, CDR1 is MNHEY and CDR2 is SVGAGI. Trimming pared 6 bases from V and 11 bases from J, leaving 14 bases between. CDR3 sequence: CASSRLEYEYF. The CDR3, as DNA: TGTGCCAGCAGCAGACTCGAATACGAGTACTTC.

This rearrangement joins TRBV2 to TRBJ2-7; D not resolved. CDR1 is SNHLY and CDR2 is FYNNEI in the germline V gene. The CDR3 consists of 10 residues. Trimming stripped 4 bases from V and 4 bases from J, with 2 bases between. The DNA of the CDR3 is TGTGCCAGCAGTGCTTACGAGCAGTACTTC. Translation: CASSAYEQYF.

The V call is TRBV5-1, the J call TRBJ2-3; D is possibly TRBD2 (6 bases). V gave up 0 bases and J gave up 4 bases, with 15 bases separating them. Germline CDR1 SGHRS, CDR2 YFSETQ. This CDR3 spans 16 amino acids. CDR3 region: CASSLAGGTFADTQYF. The DNA of the CDR3 is TGCGCCAGCAGCTTGGCGGGCGGGACTTTCGCAGATACGCAGTATTTT.

This chain connects TRBV2 to TRBJ1-3; D is possibly TRBD1 (5 bases). Germline CDR1 reads SNHLY; CDR2 reads FYNNEI. Deletions cut 6 bases from V and 4 bases from J, with 19 bases between. CDR3 length equals 16 residues. The CDR3 nucleotides are TGTGCCAGCAGCGCCTCGACAGAGTACTCCGGAAACACCATATATTTT. Translation gives CASSASTEYSGNTIYF.

The CDR3 reads CASSTLSRDRGHSSPLHF. CDR3 DNA: TGTGCCAGCAGCACCCTCTCCCGGGACAGGGGGCACAGTTCACCCCTCCACTTT. This chain connects TRBV11-2 to TRBJ1-6; 12 bases are shared with TRBD1. CDR1 and CDR2 (germline): SGHAT, FQNNGV. J lost 9 bases, V lost 5 bases, and 14 bases had no gene match. The CDR3 has 18 residues.

This rearrangement joins TRBV2 to TRBJ1-1; TRBD1 aligns across 7 bases. V lost 5 bases to trimming and J lost 1 base; unmatched junction nucleotides: 4. The CDR3 consists of 14 residues. In germline, CDR1 is SNHLY, CDR2 FYNNEI. The CDR3 DNA reads TGTGCCAGCAGTTCCAACAGGGGGAACACTGAAGCTTTCTTT. Amino acids: CASSSNRGNTEAFF.